The table lists the clone carrying this TCR beta chain with a count of one. This entry comes from a study of shared clonotypes between healthy human individuals. Study details: Researchers drew samples from two women and a few men aged 18 to 49.

Libraries were prepared by immunoSEQ multiplex PCR; TCRdb keeps only in-frame clonotypes and omits some of them. The sample contains millions of clones, 90% to 95% of which appear only once. The CDR3 runs 12 residues. CDR1 SGHRS and CDR2 YFSETQ come from the germline V gene. Between the trimmed V and J ends, which lost 1 base and 5 bases, there was a span of 7 bases. V usage is TRBV5-1 and J usage is TRBJ2-7; no clear D. Source material: naive CD4+ T cells sorted from blood. Indicated subset: CD45RA+ positively selected. The clonotype originates from a man aged 18 to 29 in good health. CDR3 sequence reads: CASSLTVHEQYF. CDR3 DNA: TGCGCCAGCAGCTTGACAGTCCACGAGCAGTACTTC.